Detailed here is one TCR beta chain. Its specificity is not known. This specimen belongs to a study of graft-versus-host responses after intestinal transplantation. Study information: Recipients got multivisceral, liver-intestinal, or isolated intestinal transplants. Tacrolimus plus steroids were given to all recipients for two to three years, preceded by anti-thymocyte globulin induction.

Germline values: CDR1 KGHSH, CDR2 LQKENI. The CDR3 loop spans 14 amino acids. J gave up 4 bases and V 5 bases, and 3 bases lay outside the gene matches. Assay used: immunoSEQ multiplex PCR; TCRdb lists only in-frame clones, some missing. This table has about 50,000 clones, around 90% appearing once. Study results and caveats: HvG clone declines early post-transplant were associated with peak circulating GvH levels. Patients who carried graft-donor T cell macrochimerism also had high graft-versus-host to host-versus-graft clonal ratios in their allografts.

The material sequenced was unstimulated CD4+ T cells sorted from spleen or lymph node cells, taken before transplant. The gene calls are TRBV18 and TRBJ1-1; 11 bases fit TRBD1. The TCR originated in a human donor who was the organ donor for an intestinal transplant. The CDR3 sequence is CASSAGTGGTEAFF. As DNA, the CDR3 is TGTGCCAGCTCAGCCGGGACAGGGGGCACTGAAGCTTTCTTT.